These 19 T cell receptor beta chains originate from one sample sequenced in a study of HIV-infected patients and healthy controls. One entry per CDR3 protein results from TCRdb running MiXCR on the 5' RACE reads. This sample has 60,000 to 70,000 distinct CDR3 sequences, with less than 20% found just once. The sequenced sample was CD4+ T cells from blood. These receptors were taken from a human donor in good health.

This clonotype appeared many times. The chain is built from TRBV20-1 and TRBJ2-3, with a possible D match to TRBD2 (5 bases). Germline values: CDR1 DFQATT, CDR2 SNEGSKA (reference sequence). Trimming removed 6 bases at V and 0 bases at J, with 10 bases between. CDR3 size: 13 residues. The CDR3 DNA is TGCAGTGCCGCCGGGGAAAGCACAGATACGCAGTATTTT. Protein: CSAAGESTDTQYF.

This clonotype was picked up a small number of times. The chain has TRBV15 and TRBJ1-1; D is undetermined. Between the trimmed V and J ends, which lost 0 bases and 4 bases, there was a span of 12 bases. Germline V gene sequence: CDR1 LNHNV, CDR2 YYDKDF (reference sequence). CDR3 length: 15 residues. This CDR3 is CATSRDLAAGTEAFF. The CDR3 DNA reads as TGTGCCACCAGCAGAGATCTAGCGGCGGGCACTGAAGCTTTCTTT.

This clonotype was counted many times. V usage is TRBV18 and J usage is TRBJ2-4; D is undetermined. CDR3 size: 15 residues. Germline V gives CDR1 KGHSH, CDR2 LQKENI. Deletions cut 2 bases from V and 0 bases from J, with 8 bases between. CDR3 region: CASSPWQLAKNIQYF. CDR3 nucleotide sequence: TGTGCCAGCTCACCATGGCAGCTAGCCAAAAACATTCAGTACTTC.

This clonotype was counted a few times. The chain joins TRBV12-3 or TRBV12-4 to TRBJ2-4; 11 nucleotides line up with TRBD2. V dropped 6 bases and J dropped 6; count of bases not matched to a gene: 13. The CDR3 consists of 17 residues. CDR3 loop: CASSKHSGTSGGNIQYF. The CDR3 coding sequence is TGTGCCAGCAGCAAACATTCCGGGACTAGCGGCGGAAACATTCAGTACTTC.

This clonotype was recorded at least ten times. The chain employs TRBV20-1 and TRBJ2-1; 9 positions agree with TRBD1. Germline V gene lookup returns CDR1 DFQATT and CDR2 SNEGSKA (reference sequence). J was trimmed by 7 bases and V by 2 bases; bases with no gene match: 15. The CDR3 covers 17 residues. The CDR3 reads CSARNIAGDRALNEQFF. The DNA of the CDR3 is TGCAGTGCTAGAAATATAGCCGGGGACAGGGCGTTGAATGAGCAGTTCTTC.

CDR3 sequence reads: CASSRLGDRGGQPQHF. DNA of the CDR3: TGTGCCAGCAGCCGCCTGGGGGACAGGGGAGGACAGCCCCAGCATTTT. V and J are TRBV6-5 and TRBJ1-5; 10 bases match TRBD1. Looked up from germline, CDR1 is MNHEY and CDR2 is SVGAGI. This CDR3 region has 16 residues. V trimming: 6 bases; J trimming: 7 bases; junction bases outside the gene matches: 12.

The chain is built from TRBV29-1 and TRBJ1-1, with TRBD1 as a possible D gene (6 bases). CDR1 SQVTM and CDR2 ANQGSEA come from the germline V gene. The CDR3 spans 14 residues. The V and J ends lost 4 bases and 1 base respectively, with 13 bases between them. CDR3 DNA sequence: TGCAGCGTTGGGTGGATGACAGGGAACACTGAAGCTTTCTTT. Protein sequence: CSVGWMTGNTEAFF.

This clonotype was recorded many times. The chain joins TRBV7-8 to TRBJ1-3; D unresolved. Trimming removed 5 bases at V and 0 bases at J, with 14 bases between. This CDR3 is 16 amino acids long. CDR1 SGHVS and CDR2 FQNEAQ come from the germline V gene. The CDR3 DNA follows: TGTGCCAGCAGCCCCAGCGGTCTGAGCTCTGGAAACACCATATATTTT. It codes for CASSPSGLSSGNTIYF.

V usage is TRBV5-5 and J usage is TRBJ2-5; unclear D gene. V was clipped by 4 bases and J by 7 bases, with 20 bases between them. The length of the CDR3 is 15 residues. CDR1 is SGHKS and CDR2 is YYEKEE in the germline V gene (reference sequence). In nucleotides, the CDR3 is TGTGCCAGCAGCCCGGACGTAGCCGGGTTGGGGACCCAGTACTTC. Protein: CASSPDVAGLGTQYF.

This clonotype was counted ten times or more. This sequence joins TRBV19 and TRBJ1-1, with no clear D. V gave up 3 bases and J gave up 1 base, with 9 bases separating them. The CDR3 extends over 14 amino acids. Germline V gene lookup returns CDR1 LNHDA and CDR2 SQIVND (reference sequence). CDR3 in amino acids: CASSIRQENTEAFF. CDR3 nucleotide sequence: TGTGCCAGTAGTATTCGTCAGGAGAACACTGAAGCTTTCTTT. The entire variable domain, with the rest obtained from reference TRBV19 and TRBJ1-1, is as follows: DGGITQSPKYLFRKEGQNVTLSCEQNLNHDAMYWYRQDPGQGLRLIYYSQIVNDFQKGDIAEGYSVSREKKESFPLTVTSAQKNPTAFYLCASSIRQENTEAFFGQGTRLTVV.

This clonotype was counted many times. This chain uses TRBV2 with TRBJ2-3; D might be TRBD1 or TRBD2, each matching 5 bases. The CDR3 has 15 amino acids. Trimming removed 7 bases at V and 2 bases at J, with 16 bases between. Germline CDR1 is SNHLY and CDR2 is FYNNEI. The CDR3 region has the DNA TGTGCCAGCAAAAGGGACGAGAGAGCCACAGATACGCAGTATTTT. As protein: CASKRDERATDTQYF.

This clonotype showed up many times. The chain combines TRBV9 with TRBJ1-1; D is unclear. The CDR3 spans 13 residues. Trimming cost V 2 bases and J 1 base, with 6 bases left between them. The germline CDR1 and CDR2 sequences are SGDLS and YYNGEE. CDR3 sequence reads: CASSVLPNTEAFF. The CDR3 DNA is TGTGCCAGCAGCGTGCTTCCGAACACTGAAGCTTTCTTT.

The chain combines TRBV5-5 with TRBJ1-2, with 7 bases fitting TRBD1. The ends lost 3 bases at V and 4 bases at J; junction bases unmatched: 6. CDR1 is SGHKS and CDR2 is YYEKEE in the germline V gene (reference sequence). This CDR3 region has 14 residues. The CDR3, as DNA: TGTGCCAGCAGCTGGGACAGTCCGGGCTATGGCTACACCTTC. It is translated as CASSWDSPGYGYTF.

This chain uses TRBV2 with TRBJ2-5; tentative D call: TRBD2 (6 bases). V lost 7 bases to trimming and J lost 4 bases, with 19 bases between them. Germline CDR1 reads SNHLY; CDR2 reads FYNNEI. CDR3 length equals 15 residues. As DNA, the CDR3 is TGTGCCAGCACTATAACCTCGGACTACCGAGAGACCCAGTACTTC. Residues: CASTITSDYRETQYF.

The rearrangement links TRBV11-1 to TRBJ2-3; a possible D gene is TRBD2 (7 bases). The CDR3 is made up of 16 amino acids. Trimming took 4 bases from V and 6 from J, leaving 20 bases between them. Germline V gene sequence: CDR1 SGHAT, CDR2 FQDESV (reference sequence). The chain's CDR3 is CASSSRTRGVRDTQYF. CDR3 sequence (DNA): TGTGCCAGCAGCTCTCGGACTAGGGGGGTTCGTGATACGCAGTATTTT.

This clonotype has a count of ten or more. This chain links TRBV6-2 or TRBV6-3 with TRBJ1-2; tentative D call: TRBD1 (6 bases). The CDR3 is 14 amino acids. Germline V lookup: CDR1 MNHEY, CDR2 SVGEGT. V was trimmed by 2 bases and J by 2 bases, leaving 9 bases between them. CDR3 nucleotides: TGTGCCAGCAGTTACGGGGGCCCGAACTATGGCTACACCTTC. Its translation: CASSYGGPNYGYTF.

The chain joins TRBV6-2 or TRBV6-3 to TRBJ2-5, with D perhaps matching TRBD1 or TRBD2 (5 bases each). In germline, CDR1 is MNHEY, CDR2 SVGEGT. The V end lost 6 bases, the J end lost 2 bases, and 10 bases lay between the germline ends. This CDR3 has 13 residues. CDR3 amino acids: CASSRDGQETQYF. The CDR3 region has the DNA TGTGCCAGCAGCCGGGACGGTCAAGAGACCCAGTACTTC.

This clonotype was recorded at least ten times. V usage is TRBV19 and J usage is TRBJ1-5, with a possible D match to TRBD1 (5 bases). Deletions cut 6 bases from V and 5 bases from J, with 17 bases between. The CDR3 runs 15 residues. The germline V gene encodes CDR1 LNHDA and CDR2 SQIVND (reference sequence). CDR3: CASSPSGGNYQPQHF. The CDR3 DNA reads as TGTGCCAGTAGCCCTAGCGGGGGGAATTATCAGCCCCAGCATTTT.

This clonotype has at least ten counts. The V call is TRBV7-9, the J call TRBJ2-3; the match to TRBD2 covers 7 bases. The germline CDR1 and CDR2 sequences are SEHNR and FQNEAQ (reference sequence). The CDR3 extends over 15 amino acids. Trimming cost V 2 bases and J 0 bases; bases outside gene matches: 2. The CDR3 DNA is TGTGCCAGCAGCTTACTTAGCGGGAGCACAGATACGCAGTATTTT. It codes for CASSLLSGSTDTQYF.